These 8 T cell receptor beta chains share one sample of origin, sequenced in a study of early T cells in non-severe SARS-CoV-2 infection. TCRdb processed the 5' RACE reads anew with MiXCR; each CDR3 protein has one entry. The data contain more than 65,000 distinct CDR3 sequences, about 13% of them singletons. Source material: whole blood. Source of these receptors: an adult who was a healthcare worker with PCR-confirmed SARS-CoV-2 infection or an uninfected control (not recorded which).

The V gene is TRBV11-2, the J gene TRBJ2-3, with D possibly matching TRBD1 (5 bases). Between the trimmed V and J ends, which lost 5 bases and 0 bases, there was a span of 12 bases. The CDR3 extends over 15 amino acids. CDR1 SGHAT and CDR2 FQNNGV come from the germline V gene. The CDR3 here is CASSLRDRSTDTQYF. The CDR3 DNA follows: TGTGCCAGCAGCCTCCGAGACAGAAGCACAGATACGCAGTATTTT.

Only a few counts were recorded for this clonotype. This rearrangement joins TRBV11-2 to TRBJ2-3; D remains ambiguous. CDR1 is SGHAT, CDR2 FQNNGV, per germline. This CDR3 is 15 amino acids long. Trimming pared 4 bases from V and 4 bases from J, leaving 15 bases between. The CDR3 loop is CASSSQMFGSDTQYF. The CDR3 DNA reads TGTGCCAGCAGCTCCCAAATGTTCGGGTCAGATACGCAGTATTTT.

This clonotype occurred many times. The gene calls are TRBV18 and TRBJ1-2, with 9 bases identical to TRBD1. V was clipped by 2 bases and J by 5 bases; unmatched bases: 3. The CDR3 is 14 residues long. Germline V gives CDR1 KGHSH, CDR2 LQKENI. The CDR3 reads CASSPRQGEYGYTF. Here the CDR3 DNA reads TGTGCCAGCTCACCAAGACAGGGGGAGTATGGCTACACCTTC.

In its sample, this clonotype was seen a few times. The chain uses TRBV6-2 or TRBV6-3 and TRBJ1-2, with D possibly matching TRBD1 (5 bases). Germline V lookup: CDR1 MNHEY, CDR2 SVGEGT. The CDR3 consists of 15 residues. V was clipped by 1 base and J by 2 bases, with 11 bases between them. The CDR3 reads CASSYFQGLNYGYTF. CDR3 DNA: TGTGCCAGCAGTTACTTCCAGGGACTAAACTATGGCTACACCTTC.

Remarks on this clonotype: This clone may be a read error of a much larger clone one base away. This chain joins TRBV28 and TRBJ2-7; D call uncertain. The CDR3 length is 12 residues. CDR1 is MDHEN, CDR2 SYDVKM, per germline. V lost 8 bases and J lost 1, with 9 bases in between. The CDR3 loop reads CASLAISYEQYF. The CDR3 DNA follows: TGTGCCAGCCTCGCCATATCCTACGAGCAGTACTTC.

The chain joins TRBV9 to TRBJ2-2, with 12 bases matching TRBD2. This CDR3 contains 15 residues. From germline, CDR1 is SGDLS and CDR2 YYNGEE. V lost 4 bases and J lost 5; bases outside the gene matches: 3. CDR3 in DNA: TGTGCCAGCAGCCCCGGACTAGCGGGGACCGGGGAGCTGTTTTTT. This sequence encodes CASSPGLAGTGELFF.

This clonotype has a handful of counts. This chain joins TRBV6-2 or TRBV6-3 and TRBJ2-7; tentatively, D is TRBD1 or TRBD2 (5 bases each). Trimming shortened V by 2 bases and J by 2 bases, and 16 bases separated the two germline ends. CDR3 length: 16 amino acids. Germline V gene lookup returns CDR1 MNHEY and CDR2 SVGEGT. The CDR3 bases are TGTGCCAGCAGTTACCGGCCGGGGCCGGAGGCCTACGAGCAGTACTTC. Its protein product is CASSYRPGPEAYEQYF.

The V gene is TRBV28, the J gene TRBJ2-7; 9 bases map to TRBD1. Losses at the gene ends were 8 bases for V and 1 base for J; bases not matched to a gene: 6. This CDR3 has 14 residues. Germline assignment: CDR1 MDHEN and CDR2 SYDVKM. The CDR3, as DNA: TGTGCCAGCGGCACAGGGGGCAAGTCCTACGAGCAGTACTTC. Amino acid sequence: CASGTGGKSYEQYF.